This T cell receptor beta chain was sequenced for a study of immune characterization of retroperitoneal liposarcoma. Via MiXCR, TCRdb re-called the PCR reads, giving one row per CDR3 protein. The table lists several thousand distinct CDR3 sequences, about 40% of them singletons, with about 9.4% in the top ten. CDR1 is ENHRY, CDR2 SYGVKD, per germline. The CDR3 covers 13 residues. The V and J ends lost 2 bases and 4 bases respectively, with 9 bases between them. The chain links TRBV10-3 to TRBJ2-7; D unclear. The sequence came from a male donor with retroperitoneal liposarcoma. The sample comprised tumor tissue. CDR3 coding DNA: TGTGCCATCAGTGAGGGGCCAGGTTACGAGCAGTACTTC. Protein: CAISEGPGYEQYF.